The clone carrying this T cell receptor (beta chain) was counted a few times. Treatment meaning: oral pan-JAK inhibitor, 5-10 mg twice daily. The data were taken from a study of CD8+ T cells in alopecia areata. At the level of the study: A regimen of oral tofacitinib, 5 to 10 mg twice daily, was given to treated patients.

Germline lookup yields CDR1 GTSNPN and CDR2 SVGIG (reference sequence). Trimming removed 3 bases at V and 7 bases at J, with 12 bases between. The CDR3 length is 12 residues. The authors extracted RNA and reverse transcribed it into cDNA as the sequencing template. Assay: immunoSEQ multiplex PCR; the TCRdb copy retains only in-frame clones and omits some. The sample holds approximately 190,000 clones; 58% are singletons and the top ten take approximately 5.1%. Source: CD4+ T cells sorted from blood, taken at week 24, from a patient treated with tofacitinib. This TCR was sampled from a human donor with alopecia areata. V usage is TRBV30 and J usage is TRBJ1-2, with a weak D call TRBD1 (6 bases). CDR3 amino acids: CAWRRQVGGYTF. The CDR3 bases are TGTGCCTGGAGAAGACAGGTTGGTGGCTACACCTTC.